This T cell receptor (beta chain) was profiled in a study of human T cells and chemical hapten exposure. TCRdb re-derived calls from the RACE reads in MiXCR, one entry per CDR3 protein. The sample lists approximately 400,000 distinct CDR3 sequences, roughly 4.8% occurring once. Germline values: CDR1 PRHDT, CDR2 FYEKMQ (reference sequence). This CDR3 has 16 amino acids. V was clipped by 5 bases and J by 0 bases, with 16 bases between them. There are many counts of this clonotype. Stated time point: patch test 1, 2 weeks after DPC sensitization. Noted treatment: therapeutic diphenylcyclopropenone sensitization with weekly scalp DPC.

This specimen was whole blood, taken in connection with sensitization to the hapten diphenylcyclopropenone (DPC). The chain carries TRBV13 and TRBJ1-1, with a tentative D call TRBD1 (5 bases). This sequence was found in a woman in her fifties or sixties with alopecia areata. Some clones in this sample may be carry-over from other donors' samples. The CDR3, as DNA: TGTGCCAGCAGCCAAGAAGAGGGGCGTATGAACACTGAAGCTTTCTTT. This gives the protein CASSQEEGRMNTEAFF.